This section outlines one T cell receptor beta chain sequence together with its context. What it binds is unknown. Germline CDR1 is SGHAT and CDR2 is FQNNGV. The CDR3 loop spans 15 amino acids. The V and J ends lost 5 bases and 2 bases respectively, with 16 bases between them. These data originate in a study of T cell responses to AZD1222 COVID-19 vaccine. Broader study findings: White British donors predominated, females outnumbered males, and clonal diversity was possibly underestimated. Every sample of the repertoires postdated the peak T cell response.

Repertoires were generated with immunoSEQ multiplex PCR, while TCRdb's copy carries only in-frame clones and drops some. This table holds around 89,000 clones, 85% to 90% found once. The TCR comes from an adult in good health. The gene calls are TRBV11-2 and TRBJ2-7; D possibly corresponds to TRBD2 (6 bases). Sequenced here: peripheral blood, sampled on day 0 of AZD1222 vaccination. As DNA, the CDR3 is TGTGCCAGCAGCCCCCCCCCTAGCGTTCCCTACGAGCAGTACTTC. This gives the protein CASSPPPSVPYEQYF.